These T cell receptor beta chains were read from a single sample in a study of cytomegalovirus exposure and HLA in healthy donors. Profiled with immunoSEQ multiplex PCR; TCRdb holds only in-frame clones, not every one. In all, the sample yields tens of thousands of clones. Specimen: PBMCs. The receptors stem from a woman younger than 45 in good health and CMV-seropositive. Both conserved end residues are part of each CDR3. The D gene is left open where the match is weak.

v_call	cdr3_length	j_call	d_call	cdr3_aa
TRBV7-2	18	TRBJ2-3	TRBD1	CASSLVGTGGVSTDTQYF
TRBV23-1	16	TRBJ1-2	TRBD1	CASSPLGQGCIYGYTF
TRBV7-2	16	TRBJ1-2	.	CASSLARTVGRYGYTF
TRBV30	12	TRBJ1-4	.	CAWSPGGEKLFF
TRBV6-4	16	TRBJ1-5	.	CASSGPVEGDGQPQHF
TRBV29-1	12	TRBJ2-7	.	CSVDTGLDEQYF
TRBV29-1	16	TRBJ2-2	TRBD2	CSVASGSTPATGELFF
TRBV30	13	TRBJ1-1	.	CVHGEPRNTEAFF
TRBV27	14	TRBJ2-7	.	CASSFGLGAYEQYF
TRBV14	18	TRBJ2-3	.	CASSQRRGASTSTDTQYF
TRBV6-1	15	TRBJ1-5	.	CASKKEIVSNQPQHF
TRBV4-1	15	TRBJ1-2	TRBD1	CASSQRAGGLTLYTF
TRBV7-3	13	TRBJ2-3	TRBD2	CASSSGRTDTQYF
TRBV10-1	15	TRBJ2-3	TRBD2	CASSGASGSTDTQYF
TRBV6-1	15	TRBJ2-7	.	CASSEDGGPSYEQYF
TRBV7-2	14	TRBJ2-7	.	CASRPAGNLHEQYF
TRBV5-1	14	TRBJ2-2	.	CASSLDYNTGELFF
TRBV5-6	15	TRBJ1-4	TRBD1	CASSTRQGSVEKLFF
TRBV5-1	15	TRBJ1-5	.	CASSFPREGNQPQHF
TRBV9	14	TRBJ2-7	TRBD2	CASSVWSSGYEQYF
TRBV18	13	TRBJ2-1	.	CASSPGGYNEQFF
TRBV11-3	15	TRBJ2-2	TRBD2	CASSPLAGGPGELFF
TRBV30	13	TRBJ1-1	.	CAVPNSMNTEAFF
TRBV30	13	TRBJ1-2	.	CAWSVQIGYGYTF
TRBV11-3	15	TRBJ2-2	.	CASSLLRGITGELFF
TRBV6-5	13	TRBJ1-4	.	CASSYSVNEKLFF
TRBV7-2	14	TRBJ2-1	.	CASSLSGSYNEQFF
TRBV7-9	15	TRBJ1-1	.	CASSSPQTADTEAFF
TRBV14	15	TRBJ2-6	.	CASSRQIGGANVLTF
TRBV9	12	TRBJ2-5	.	CASSPREETQYF
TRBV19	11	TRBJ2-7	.	CATRQAYEQYF
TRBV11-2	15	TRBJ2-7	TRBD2	CASSSTAGGRSEQYF
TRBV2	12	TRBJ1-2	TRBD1	CASSGTGGSHTF
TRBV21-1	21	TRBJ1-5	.	CASSKGGQDRDPGDSNQPQHF
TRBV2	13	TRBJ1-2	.	CASTRGGGDGYTF
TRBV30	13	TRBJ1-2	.	CASPQGPVYGYTF
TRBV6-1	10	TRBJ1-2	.	CAIAEGGYTF
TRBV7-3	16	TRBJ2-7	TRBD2	CASSLTGGLDSYEQYF
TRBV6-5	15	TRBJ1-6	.	CASSSTDIGNSPLHF
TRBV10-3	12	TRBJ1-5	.	CAISGGDQPQHF
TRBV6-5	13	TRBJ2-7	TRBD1	CASNRDRIGEQYF
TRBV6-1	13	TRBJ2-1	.	CASSDQVHNEQFF
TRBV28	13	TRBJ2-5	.	CASSFRYVETQYF
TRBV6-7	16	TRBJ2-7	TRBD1	CASSYQTGTGCYEQYF
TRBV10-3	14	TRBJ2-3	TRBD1	CAISVRGSTDTQYF
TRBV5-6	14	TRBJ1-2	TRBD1	CASSQRRGNYGYTF
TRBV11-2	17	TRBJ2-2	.	CASSFPLTSSSTGELFF
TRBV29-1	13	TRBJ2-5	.	CSVGTGTKETQYF
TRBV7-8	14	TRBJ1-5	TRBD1	CASSGTGGRQPQHF
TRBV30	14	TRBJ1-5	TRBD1	CAWSGGTGNQPQHF
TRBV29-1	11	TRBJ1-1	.	CSVGSGGLAFF
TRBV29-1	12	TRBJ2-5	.	CSVGSGGETQYF
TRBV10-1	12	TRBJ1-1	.	CASASGGGEAFF
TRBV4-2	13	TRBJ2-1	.	CASSHPQGRAQFF
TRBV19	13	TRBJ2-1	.	CASSGASYNEQFF
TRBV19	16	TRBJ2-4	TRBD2	CASRGLAGVAKNIQYF
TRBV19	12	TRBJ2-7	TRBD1	CARAGTGDEQYF
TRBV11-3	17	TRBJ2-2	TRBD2	CASSSRTSGTYTGELFF
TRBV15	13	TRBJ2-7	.	CATSRDRGNEQYF